These 30 T cell receptor beta chains came from one sample sequenced in a study of cytomegalovirus exposure and HLA in healthy donors. TCRdb's copy holds only in-frame clones and misses some; the assay was immunoSEQ multiplex PCR. Of fewer than 400,000 clones in the sample, 86% were seen once. Source material: PBMCs. These receptors were taken from a woman aged 18-29 years in good health and CMV-seronegative.

This clone turned up a few times. This rearrangement joins TRBV10-3 to TRBJ2-3, with TRBD2 identical over 11 bases. CDR1 and CDR2 from the germline V gene are ENHRY and SYGVKD. This CDR3 has 17 residues. The trim removed 5 bases at V and 1 base at J, leaving 8 bases unmatched. CDR3 residues: CAISSLAGGPGTDTQYF. The CDR3 DNA reads as TGTGCCATCAGTTCTTTAGCGGGAGGGCCTGGCACAGATACGCAGTATTTT.

The chain recombines TRBV6-5 with TRBJ2-7; no clear D. CDR3 length: 14 amino acids. The germline CDR1 and CDR2 sequences are MNHEY and SVGAGI. Trimming stripped 6 bases from V and 0 bases from J, with 12 bases between. CDR3 in amino acids: CASRRGYVSYEQYF. In nucleotides, the CDR3 is TGTGCCAGCAGGCGAGGATACGTCTCCTACGAGCAGTACTTC.

The chain joins TRBV2 to TRBJ2-2; maybe TRBD1 (6 bases). The germline V gene encodes CDR1 SNHLY and CDR2 FYNNEI. Trimming removed 10 bases from V and 4 bases from J, with 16 bases in between. The CDR3 runs to 14 residues. The CDR3 reads CATGRQALTGELFF. The CDR3 DNA reads as TGTGCCACCGGACGACAGGCGCTCACCGGGGAGCTGTTTTTT.

V gene TRBV18 combines with J gene TRBJ2-7, with a tentative D call TRBD1 (6 bases). V lost 3 bases and J 3 bases, leaving 12 bases between the germline ends. The CDR3 length is 14 residues. The germline gives CDR1 KGHSH, CDR2 LQKENI. This chain's CDR3 is CASSPPTGRYEQYF. The CDR3 DNA is TGTGCCAGCTCACCGCCGACAGGACGCTACGAGCAGTACTTC.

The chain employs TRBV9 and TRBJ2-2; a weak D match, TRBD2 (5 bases). Germline assignment: CDR1 SGDLS and CDR2 YYNGEE. V lost 4 bases, J lost 3 bases, and 10 bases lay in between. The CDR3 length is 14 residues. CDR3 loop: CASSPRTDTGELFF. The DNA of the CDR3 is TGTGCCAGCAGCCCCAGGACTGACACCGGGGAGCTGTTTTTT.

As DNA, the CDR3 is TGTGCCAGCAGTTTGGGCGGGAGAAGCGAGCAGTACTTC. Translated: CASSLGGRSEQYF. The V call is TRBV28, the J call TRBJ2-7; TRBD2 agrees at 7 bases. Germline CDR1 and CDR2: MDHEN and SYDVKM. Trimming at V came to 3 bases and at J to 6 bases, leaving 5 bases not matched to a gene. CDR3 size: 13 residues.

The gene calls are TRBV27 and TRBJ2-1; 7 bases match TRBD2. V gave up 3 bases and J gave up 5 bases; unmatched junction bases: 13. The CDR3 contains 17 residues. Germline V gives CDR1 MNHEY, CDR2 SMNVEV (reference sequence). The DNA for the CDR3 is TGTGCCAGCAGTTTTTTTGCGGGAGAGAGGAGAAACAATGAGCAGTTCTTC. Its translation is CASSFFAGERRNNEQFF.

This clone was detected only once. The chain uses TRBV10-1 and TRBJ2-4, with D maybe TRBD2 (6 bases). This CDR3 contains 15 residues. Germline V gene sequence: CDR1 WNHNN, CDR2 SYGVQD (reference sequence). V lost 4 bases and J 0 bases, leaving 10 bases between the germline ends. The CDR3 DNA sequence: TGCGCCAGCAGTGCGGTGGGACTAGCCAAAAACATTCAGTACTTC. It is translated as CASSAVGLAKNIQYF.

This clone was detected a few times. The CDR3 sequence is CASSEFLVSHYGYTF. The CDR3 region has the DNA TGTGCCAGCAGTGAATTTTTGGTCAGTCACTATGGCTACACCTTC. V and J are TRBV6-1 and TRBJ1-2; D gene unclear. Germline CDR1 MNHNS, CDR2 SASEGT. Trimming pared 2 bases from V and 3 bases from J, leaving 13 bases between. This CDR3 spans 15 amino acids.

This clone was observed a few times. The chain combines TRBV15 with TRBJ1-2; 7 positions match TRBD1. The V segment lost 1 base and the J segment 6 bases; nucleotides outside the gene matches: 2. This CDR3 has 13 amino acids. Germline values: CDR1 LNHNV, CDR2 YYDKDF (reference sequence). The CDR3 loop reads CATSRGQGDGYTF. The CDR3 DNA is TGTGCCACCAGCAGAGGACAGGGTGATGGCTACACCTTC.

The chain is built from TRBV27 and TRBJ2-7; possible D gene TRBD2, 7 bases. This CDR3 comprises 13 residues. V dropped 5 bases and J dropped 4 bases, with 12 bases sitting between them. From germline, CDR1 is MNHEY and CDR2 SMNVEV (reference sequence). CDR3 residues: CASSRGGLYEQYF. The CDR3 nucleotides read TGTGCCAGCAGTAGGGGGGGTCTTTACGAGCAGTACTTC.

The CDR3 sequence is CASSPLPARGHAYEQYF. For the CDR3, the DNA is TGTGCCAGCAGCCCCTTACCCGCCAGGGGGCATGCCTACGAGCAGTACTTC. The rearrangement joins TRBV27 to TRBJ2-7; 8 bases line up with TRBD1. The trim removed 6 bases at V and 2 bases at J, leaving 15 bases unmatched. The CDR3 is 17 amino acids. The germline gives CDR1 MNHEY, CDR2 SMNVEV (reference sequence).

The chain joins TRBV7-3 to TRBJ2-5; 8 positions agree with TRBD1. The CDR3 covers 13 residues. Looked up from germline, CDR1 is SGHTA and CDR2 is FQGTGA. The V gene end was trimmed by 5 bases and the J gene end by 4 bases; junction bases not matched to a gene: 3. DNA for the CDR3: TGTGCCAGCAGCCTCGACAGGGGAGAGACCCAGTACTTC. This translates into CASSLDRGETQYF.

This chain connects TRBV27 to TRBJ2-5, with 11 bases aligning to TRBD1. V dropped 8 bases and J dropped 6; count of bases not matched to a gene: 11. The CDR3 is 15 amino acids. Germline loops: CDR1 MNHEY, CDR2 SMNVEV (reference sequence). Written as DNA, the CDR3 is TGTGCCAGCCGAACCAACGGACAGGGGGCGAAGACCCAGTACTTC. This gives the protein CASRTNGQGAKTQYF.

The chain employs TRBV7-2 and TRBJ1-2, with D hard to call. Deletions cut 2 bases from V and 13 bases from J, with 23 bases between. Germline CDR1 reads SGHTA; CDR2 reads FQGNSA. This CDR3 spans 15 amino acids. For the CDR3, the DNA is TGTGCCAGCAGCTTACCCGTCGCCCTATCCGGAGCGGGCACCTTC. The encoded protein is CASSLPVALSGAGTF.

The genes are TRBV28 and TRBJ1-5; 7 bases match TRBD1. The CDR3 consists of 15 residues. With V trimmed by 4 bases and J by 3 bases, 6 bases remained unmatched. Germline CDR1 and CDR2: MDHEN and SYDVKM. The CDR3 region has the DNA TGTGCCAGCAGTTCTTGGGGACAGCTCAATCAGCCCCAGCATTTT. Protein: CASSSWGQLNQPQHF.

This chain uses TRBV7-2 with TRBJ1-2, with a weak D call TRBD1 (6 bases). The CDR3 length is 15 residues. Germline CDR1 is SGHTA and CDR2 is FQGNSA. Trimming cost V 2 bases and J 2 bases, with 12 bases left between them. In DNA form, the CDR3 reads TGTGCCAGCAGCTTATTAGGGGGAACGAACTATGGCTACACCTTC. Translation gives CASSLLGGTNYGYTF.

The chain uses TRBV18 and TRBJ1-1, with 7 bases identical to TRBD1. CDR1 is KGHSH, CDR2 LQKENI, per germline. V shed 5 bases and J 0 bases; nucleotides not matched to a gene: 0. The CDR3 contains 13 residues. CDR3 residues: CASSDRVNTEAFF. The CDR3, as DNA: TGTGCCAGCTCAGACAGGGTGAACACTGAAGCTTTCTTT.

This chain joins TRBV6-5 and TRBJ2-1; D is undetermined. V lost 0 bases and J lost 7, with 13 bases in between. This CDR3 is built from 15 residues. The germline V gene encodes CDR1 MNHEY and CDR2 SVGAGI. In DNA form, the CDR3 reads TGTGCCAGCAGTTACTCGAGTTGGGCGCAGAATGAGCAGTTCTTC. This encodes CASSYSSWAQNEQFF.

The rearrangement joins TRBV10-3 to TRBJ2-1; 7 bases agree with TRBD2. V was clipped by 3 bases and J by 14 bases; unmatched bases: 7. The CDR3 has 12 amino acids. CDR1 and CDR2 from the germline V gene are ENHRY and SYGVKD. This chain's CDR3 is CAISDIQGGEFF. The CDR3 coding sequence is TGTGCCATCAGTGACATCCAGGGAGGGGAGTTCTTC.

The chain recombines TRBV2 with TRBJ1-4, with a possible D match to TRBD1 (5 bases). CDR1 is SNHLY, CDR2 FYNNEI, per germline. This CDR3 contains 18 residues. V was trimmed by 6 bases and J by 0 bases, leaving 20 bases between them. In DNA, the CDR3 is TGTGCCAGCAGCCCCAAAGGGTCAGGGCCCTCAACTAATGAAAAACTGTTTTTT. This encodes CASSPKGSGPSTNEKLFF.

V usage is TRBV7-2 and J usage is TRBJ2-1, with 7 bases lining up with TRBD2. Unmatched junction bases numbered 10, after V lost 4 bases and J lost 4 bases. The CDR3 length is 16 residues. Germline assignment: CDR1 SGHTA and CDR2 FQGNSA. The CDR3 coding sequence is TGTGCCAGCAGCTCAGTAGTAGCGGGCAATTACAATGAGCAGTTCTTC. Translating it yields CASSSVVAGNYNEQFF.

The chain employs TRBV5-6 and TRBJ1-2; D unresolved. CDR3 length: 14 residues. From germline, CDR1 is SGHDT and CDR2 YYEEEE. V lost 7 bases, J lost 4 bases, and 17 bases lay in between. This CDR3 reads CASSRGQLPYGYTF. The DNA for the CDR3 is TGTGCCAGCTCCCGTGGCCAGTTACCCTATGGCTACACCTTC.

This sequence joins TRBV6-5 and TRBJ1-1, with D possibly being TRBD1 (6 bases). This CDR3 spans 13 amino acids. Between the trimmed V and J ends, which lost 8 bases and 0 bases, there was a span of 10 bases. CDR1 MNHEY and CDR2 SVGAGI come from the germline V gene. CDR3 nucleotide sequence: TGTGCCAGCCAGGGGAATTTGAACACTGAAGCTTTCTTT. The encoded protein is CASQGNLNTEAFF.

The V and J genes are TRBV5-8 and TRBJ2-3, with unresolved D. Looked up from germline, CDR1 is SGHTS and CDR2 is YDEGEE. This CDR3 region has 13 residues. Trimming took 0 bases from V and 4 from J, leaving 6 bases between them. The CDR3 nucleotides are TGTGCCAGCAGCTTGGTATCGTCAGATACGCAGTATTTT. Protein: CASSLVSSDTQYF.

The chain is built from TRBV11-1 and TRBJ2-2, with TRBD1 matching over 8 bases. Germline assignment: CDR1 SGHAT and CDR2 FQDESV (reference sequence). There are 15 residues in the CDR3. The J segment lost 4 bases and the V segment lost 5 bases, leaving 6 bases of the junction unmatched. The CDR3 DNA follows: TGTGCCAGCAGCCCAGGGGGCGGCGGCACCGGGGAGCTGTTTTTT. Amino acid sequence: CASSPGGGGTGELFF.

The chain combines TRBV7-9 with TRBJ1-1, with TRBD1 matching over 8 bases. The CDR3 contains 15 residues. The ends lost 5 bases at V and 2 bases at J; junction bases unmatched: 7. In germline, CDR1 is SEHNR, CDR2 FQNEAQ (reference sequence). This chain's CDR3 is CASSEAGGSNTEAFF. CDR3 nucleotides: TGTGCCAGCAGCGAGGCAGGGGGCTCTAACACTGAAGCTTTCTTT.

This chain links TRBV7-3 with TRBJ1-1; D remains ambiguous. Trimming removed 5 bases at V and 2 bases at J, with 12 bases between. The CDR3 covers 14 residues. In germline, CDR1 is SGHTA, CDR2 FQGTGA. This CDR3 is CASSPGSGNTEAFF. In DNA form, the CDR3 reads TGTGCCAGCAGCCCGGGGAGTGGAAACACTGAAGCTTTCTTT.

The chain is built from TRBV7-3 and TRBJ2-1, with 15 positions matching TRBD2. The junction had 11 bases not matched to a gene; V was cut back by 5 bases and J by 0 bases. This CDR3 is 20 amino acids long. Germline V gene sequence: CDR1 SGHTA, CDR2 FQGTGA. In DNA form, the CDR3 reads TGTGCCAGCAGCACGAGGACTAGCGGGAGGGCAATGGGCTCCTACAATGAGCAGTTCTTC. Translation: CASSTRTSGRAMGSYNEQFF.

The V call is TRBV5-4, the J call TRBJ1-5; D not certain. Trimming removed 4 bases at V and 9 bases at J, with 17 bases between. In germline, CDR1 is SGHNT, CDR2 YYREEE (reference sequence). The CDR3 contains 14 residues. This CDR3 reads CASSIGPTAGPQHF. Written as DNA, the CDR3 is TGTGCCAGCAGCATTGGACCCACCGCGGGGCCCCAGCATTTT.